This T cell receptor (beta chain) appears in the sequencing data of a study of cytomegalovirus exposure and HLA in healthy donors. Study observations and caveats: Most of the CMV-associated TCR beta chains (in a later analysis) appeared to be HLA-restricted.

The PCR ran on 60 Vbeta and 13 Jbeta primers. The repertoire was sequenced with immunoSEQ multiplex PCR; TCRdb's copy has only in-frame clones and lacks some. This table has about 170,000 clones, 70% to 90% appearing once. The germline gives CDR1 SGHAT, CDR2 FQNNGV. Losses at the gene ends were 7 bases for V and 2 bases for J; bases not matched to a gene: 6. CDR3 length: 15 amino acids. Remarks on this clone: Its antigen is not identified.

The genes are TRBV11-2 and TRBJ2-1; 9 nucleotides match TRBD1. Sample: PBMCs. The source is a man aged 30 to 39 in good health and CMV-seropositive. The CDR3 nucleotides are TGTGCCAGCAACCGGGGACAGGGTACCTACAATGAGCAGTTCTTC. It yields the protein CASNRGQGTYNEQFF.